These 22 T cell receptor beta chains came from one sample sequenced in a study of CD8+ T cells in alopecia areata. Extraction and reverse transcription of RNA yielded cDNA as the sequencing template. TCRdb keeps only in-frame clones here, not all; method: immunoSEQ multiplex PCR. The data contain about 12,000 clones, around three fifths of them singletons. Researchers gathered lesional scalp punch biopsies and peripheral blood from patients with alopecia areata. The sequencing sample was made of skin. The receptors originated from a human donor with alopecia areata.

This clone was detected a few times. This chain links TRBV28 with TRBJ1-4, with D uncertain. The CDR3 sequence is 14 residues long. CDR1 MDHEN and CDR2 SYDVKM come from the germline V gene. V dropped 6 bases and J dropped 6 bases, with 14 bases sitting between them. The CDR3 nucleotides read TGTGCCAGCAGCCGCCGAAGTACCTATGAAAAACTGTTTTTT. Protein sequence: CASSRRSTYEKLFF.

This chain links TRBV9 with TRBJ2-1; 11 bases are a match to TRBD2. CDR1 and CDR2 from the germline V gene are SGDLS and YYNGEE. This CDR3 has 15 residues. The ends lost 3 bases at V and 8 bases at J; junction bases unmatched: 7. This CDR3 is CASSAGTSGVYEQFF. CDR3 nucleotide sequence: TGTGCCAGCAGCGCCGGGACTAGCGGTGTTTATGAGCAGTTCTTC.

The V gene is TRBV5-6, the J gene TRBJ2-7; no definite D call. The V end was cut by 0 bases, the J end by 6 bases, with 4 bases between. This CDR3 comprises 11 residues. The germline gives CDR1 SGHDT, CDR2 YYEEEE. The CDR3 region has the DNA TGTGCCAGCAGCTTGGATCTCGAGCAGTACTTC. Protein: CASSLDLEQYF.

CDR3 sequence: CASSHSFEQYF. CDR3 nucleotides: TGTGCCAGCAGCCACAGCTTCGAGCAGTACTTC. The chain carries TRBV5-6 and TRBJ2-7, with no clear D. This CDR3 region has 11 residues. CDR1 SGHDT and CDR2 YYEEEE come from the germline V gene. V was clipped by 4 bases and J by 6 bases, with 8 bases between them.

This sequence joins TRBV30 and TRBJ1-5; 9 nucleotides line up with TRBD1. V shed 8 bases, J shed 7 bases, and the junction held 6 bases outside the gene matches. The CDR3 runs 12 residues. Germline V gene lookup returns CDR1 GTSNPN and CDR2 SVGIG (reference sequence). CDR3 amino acids: CAGGTGSQPQHF. CDR3 sequence (DNA): TGTGCCGGCGGGACAGGGAGCCAGCCCCAGCATTTT.

This clone has a single count. The V gene is TRBV9, the J gene TRBJ2-1; TRBD1 matches 8 bases. CDR3 length: 18 amino acids. V shed 9 bases and J 4 bases; nucleotides not matched to a gene: 21. CDR1 and CDR2 (germline): SGDLS, YYNGEE. The CDR3 loop is CATPRTGLEVLSYNEQFF. The CDR3 DNA follows: TGTGCCACCCCACGGACAGGGCTCGAAGTATTATCATACAATGAGCAGTTCTTC.

This clone was detected only a few times. The chain employs TRBV7-9 and TRBJ2-1; D call uncertain. CDR3 size: 15 residues. V was trimmed by 0 bases and J by 4 bases, leaving 10 bases between them. Germline-derived CDR1 and CDR2 are SEHNR and FQNEAQ (reference sequence). The CDR3 reads CASSLAFGPYNEQFF. In DNA form, the CDR3 reads TGTGCCAGCAGCTTAGCTTTCGGGCCTTACAATGAGCAGTTCTTC.

V is TRBV7-8 and J is TRBJ2-5; 8 nucleotides match TRBD2. V was pared by 5 bases and J by 1 base, with 6 bases of the junction left unmatched. CDR1 SGHVS and CDR2 FQNEAQ come from the germline V gene. The CDR3 is made up of 15 amino acids. CDR3 protein: CASSRGRGGQETQYF. CDR3 in DNA: TGTGCCAGCAGCCGGGGACGGGGGGGCCAAGAGACCCAGTACTTC.

This clone was counted between two and nine times. J is TRBJ2-1 and V is TRBV7-2, with TRBD1 identical over 10 bases. CDR3 length equals 15 residues. Trimming removed 3 bases from V and 8 bases from J; junction bases left unmatched: 7. The germline CDR1 and CDR2 sequences are SGHTA and FQGNSA. The CDR3 DNA sequence: TGTGCCAGCAGCTTTTGGACAGGGGGAAACCATGAGCAGTTCTTC. Translation gives CASSFWTGGNHEQFF.

CDR3 nucleotide sequence: TGTGCCAGTAGTACGACCGGGACAGGGGCTCCTGGGGCCAACGTCCTGACTTTC. It specifies CASSTTGTGAPGANVLTF. The chain has TRBV19 and TRBJ2-6; 10 bases map to TRBD1. The germline V gene has CDR1 LNHDA and CDR2 SQIVND (reference sequence). After removal of 4 bases from V and 2 bases from J, the junction contained 8 bases not matched to a gene. The CDR3 has 18 amino acids. The whole variable domain, remainder taken from reference TRBV19 and TRBJ2-6, is DGGITQSPKYLFRKEGQNVTLSCEQNLNHDAMYWYRQDPGQGLRLIYYSQIVNDFQKGDIAEGYSVSREKKESFPLTVTSAQKNPTAFYLCASSTTGTGAPGANVLTFGAGSRLTVL.

This clone was seen just once. The chain links TRBV14 to TRBJ2-1; 9 nucleotides match TRBD2. The CDR3 spans 16 residues. The trim removed 1 base at V and 4 bases at J, leaving 5 bases unmatched. Germline V CDR1 and CDR2: SGHDN, FVKESK. The CDR3 DNA reads TGTGCCAGCAGCCAAGCACTAGCGGGTGCATACAATGAGCAGTTCTTC. Translating it yields CASSQALAGAYNEQFF.

This chain uses TRBV5-1 with TRBJ2-7, with D possibly being TRBD1 (5 bases). The CDR3 runs to 14 residues. Trimming took 1 base from V and 0 from J, leaving 8 bases between them. Germline V gene data show CDR1 as SGHRS and CDR2 as YFSETQ. The CDR3 DNA follows: TGCGCCAGCAGCTTGCAGGGCAGCTCCTACGAGCAGTACTTC. Encoded protein: CASSLQGSSYEQYF.

This chain uses TRBV7-6 with TRBJ2-7, with TRBD1 identical over 8 bases. Germline CDR1 SGHVS, CDR2 FNYEAQ. This CDR3 spans 15 amino acids. V shed 1 base and J 4 bases; nucleotides not matched to a gene: 6. CDR3: CASSLVAGGVYEQYF. The CDR3 bases are TGTGCCAGCAGCTTAGTGGCAGGGGGCGTTTACGAGCAGTACTTC.

This clone showed up just a few times. CDR3 in DNA: TGTGCCAGCAGCTCTCGGCGGGGGGGGTCTCAAGAGACCCAGTACTTC. This codes for CASSSRRGGSQETQYF. The chain links TRBV5-4 to TRBJ2-5, with 9 bases that match TRBD2. The CDR3 has 16 residues. In germline, CDR1 is SGHNT, CDR2 YYREEE (reference sequence). With V trimmed by 3 bases and J by 2 bases, 8 bases remained unmatched.

The chain couples TRBV5-1 to TRBJ1-6, with a possible D match to TRBD1 (5 bases). The V gene lost 4 bases and the J gene lost 10 bases, with 21 bases spanning the gap. Looked up from germline, CDR1 is SGHRS and CDR2 is YFSETQ. The CDR3 spans 16 residues. This CDR3 is CASSADAGRVGSPLHF. CDR3 DNA sequence: TGCGCCAGCAGCGCCGACGCAGGGAGGGTAGGGTCACCCCTCCACTTT.

The chain couples TRBV2 to TRBJ2-7, with TRBD2 matching 9 bases. The germline gives CDR1 SNHLY, CDR2 FYNNEI. The V and J ends lost 3 bases and 2 bases, in that order; junction bases with no gene match: 5. This CDR3 comprises 15 residues. The CDR3 reads CASSEGLAGTYEQYF. The CDR3 bases are TGTGCCAGCAGTGAGGGGCTAGCGGGAACCTACGAGCAGTACTTC.

This clone was seen only a few times. This chain links TRBV19 with TRBJ1-5; possible D gene TRBD1, 5 bases. Per germline, CDR1 LNHDA and CDR2 SQIVND (reference sequence). Trimming left V 6 bases short and J 10 bases short, with 16 bases between. The CDR3 is 13 residues long. The CDR3 reads CASSLRWRTPQHF. The CDR3 DNA reads TGTGCCAGTAGCCTGAGATGGAGGACACCCCAGCATTTT.

V and J are TRBV27 and TRBJ2-3; 13 bases fit TRBD2. The V segment lost 6 bases and the J segment 9 bases; nucleotides outside the gene matches: 15. Per germline, CDR1 MNHEY and CDR2 SMNVEV (reference sequence). The CDR3 runs 17 residues. In DNA form, the CDR3 reads TGTGCCAGCAGCCTACGGGGACTAGCGGGGCGACCTGAAACGCAGTATTTT. Translation: CASSLRGLAGRPETQYF.

This clone has more than one count but fewer than ten. The rearrangement joins TRBV23-1 to TRBJ2-5, with D hard to call. TRBV23-1 is recorded as an ORF, its role being uncertain. Trimming removed 6 bases at V and 2 bases at J, with 13 bases between. This CDR3 contains 14 residues. This chain's CDR3 is CASSLAPDQETQYF. DNA for the CDR3: TGCGCCAGCAGCCTTGCGCCGGATCAAGAGACCCAGTACTTC.

This chain uses TRBV5-6 with TRBJ1-2; D gene uncertain. V lost 0 bases, J lost 4 bases, and 13 bases lay in between. Germline assignment: CDR1 SGHDT and CDR2 YYEEEE. The CDR3 has 15 amino acids. CDR3 amino acids: CASSLEVGLGYGYTF. The CDR3 DNA follows: TGTGCCAGCAGCTTGGAGGTGGGATTAGGCTATGGCTACACCTTC.

V gene TRBV5-1 combines with J gene TRBJ2-5; TRBD2 is a possible D gene (5 bases). Trimming removed 3 bases from V and 5 bases from J, with 17 bases in between. CDR3 length: 15 residues. CDR1 is SGHRS, CDR2 YFSETQ, per germline. The CDR3 DNA sequence: TGCGCCAGCAGCTCCGGGGTTTTTTATTCGGAGACCCAGTACTTC. It encodes CASSSGVFYSETQYF.

The V and J genes are TRBV6-5 and TRBJ1-6; 7 nucleotides line up with TRBD1. This CDR3 is 13 amino acids long. Per germline, CDR1 MNHEY and CDR2 SVGAGI. V lost 6 bases, J lost 8 bases, and 4 bases stayed unmatched. The CDR3 loop is CASRRGRDSPLHF. CDR3 DNA: TGTGCCAGCAGAAGGGGGCGTGATTCACCCCTCCACTTT.